This T cell receptor (beta chain) originates from a study of blood T cells in healthy people across ages. This clonotype was picked up one time. For every donor, a draw yielded 9.5 to 10 milliliters of peripheral blood. The use of a sample-barcoded 5' primer and a J-beta primer mix characterized a second PCR of about 7 to 12 cycles. Unique molecular identifiers of 12 random nucleotides labeled each cDNA. Every sample gave at least 2.5 million paired-end reads containing CDR3. TCRdb itself ran the 5' RACE reads through MiXCR, one entry per CDR3 protein. The sample lists some 1,800,000 distinct CDR3 sequences, about two fifths occurring once. Looked up from germline, CDR1 is MNHEY and CDR2 is SVGAGI. V was cut by 5 bases and J by 0 bases, with 13 bases left in between. The CDR3 consists of 15 residues.

This sequence originates from a human donor in good health. The specimen was blood. The chain has TRBV6-5 and TRBJ1-1; D unclear. The chain's CDR3 is CASSISAFMNTEAFF. In nucleotides, the CDR3 is TGTGCCAGCAGTATCTCAGCTTTCATGAACACTGAAGCTTTCTTT.